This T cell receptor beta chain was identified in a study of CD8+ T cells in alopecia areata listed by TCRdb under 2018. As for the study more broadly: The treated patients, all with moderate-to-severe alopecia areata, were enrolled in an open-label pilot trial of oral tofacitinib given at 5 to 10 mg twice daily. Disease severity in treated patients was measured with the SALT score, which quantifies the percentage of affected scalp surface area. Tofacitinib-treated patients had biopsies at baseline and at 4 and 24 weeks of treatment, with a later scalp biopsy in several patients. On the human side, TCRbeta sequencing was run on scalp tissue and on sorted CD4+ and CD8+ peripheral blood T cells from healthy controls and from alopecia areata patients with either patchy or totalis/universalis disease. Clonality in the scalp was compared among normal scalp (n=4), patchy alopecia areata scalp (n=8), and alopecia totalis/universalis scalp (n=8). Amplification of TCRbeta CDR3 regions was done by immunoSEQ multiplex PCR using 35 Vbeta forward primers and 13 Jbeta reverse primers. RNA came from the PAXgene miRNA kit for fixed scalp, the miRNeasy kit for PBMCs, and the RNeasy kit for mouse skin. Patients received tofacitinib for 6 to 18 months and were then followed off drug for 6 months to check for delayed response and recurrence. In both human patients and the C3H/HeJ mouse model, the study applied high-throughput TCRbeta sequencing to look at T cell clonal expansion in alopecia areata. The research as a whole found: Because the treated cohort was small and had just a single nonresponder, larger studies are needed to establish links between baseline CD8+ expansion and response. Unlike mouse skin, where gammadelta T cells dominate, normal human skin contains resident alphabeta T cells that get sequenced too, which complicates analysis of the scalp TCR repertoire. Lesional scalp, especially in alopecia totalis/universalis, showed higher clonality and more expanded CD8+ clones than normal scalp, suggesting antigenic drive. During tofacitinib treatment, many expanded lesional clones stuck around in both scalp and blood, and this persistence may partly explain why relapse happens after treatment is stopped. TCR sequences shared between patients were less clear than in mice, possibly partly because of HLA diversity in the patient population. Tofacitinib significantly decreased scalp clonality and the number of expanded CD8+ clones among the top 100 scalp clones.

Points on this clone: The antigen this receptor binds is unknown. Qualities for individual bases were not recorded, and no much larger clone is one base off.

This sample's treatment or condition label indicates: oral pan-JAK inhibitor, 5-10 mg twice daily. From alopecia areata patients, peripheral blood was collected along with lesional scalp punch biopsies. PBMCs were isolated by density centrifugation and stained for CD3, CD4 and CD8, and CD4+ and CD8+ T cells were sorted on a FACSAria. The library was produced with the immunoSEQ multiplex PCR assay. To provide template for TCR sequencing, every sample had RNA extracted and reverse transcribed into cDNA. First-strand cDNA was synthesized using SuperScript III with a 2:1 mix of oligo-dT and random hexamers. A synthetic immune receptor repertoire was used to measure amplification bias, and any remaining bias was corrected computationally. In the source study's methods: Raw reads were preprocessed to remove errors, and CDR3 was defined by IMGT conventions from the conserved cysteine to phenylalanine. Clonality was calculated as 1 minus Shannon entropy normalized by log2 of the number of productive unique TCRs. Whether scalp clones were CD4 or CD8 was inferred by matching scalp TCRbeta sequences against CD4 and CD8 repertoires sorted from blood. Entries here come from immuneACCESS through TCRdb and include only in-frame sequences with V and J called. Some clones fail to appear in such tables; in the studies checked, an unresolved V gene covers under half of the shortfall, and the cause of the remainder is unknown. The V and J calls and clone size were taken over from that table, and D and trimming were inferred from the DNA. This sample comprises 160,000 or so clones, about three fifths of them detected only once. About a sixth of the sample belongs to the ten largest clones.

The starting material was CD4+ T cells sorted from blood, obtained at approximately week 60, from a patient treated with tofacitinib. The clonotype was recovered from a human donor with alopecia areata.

The CDR3 amino acid sequence is: CASSSSDGEKLFF. The nucleotide sequence is given as TGTGCCAGCAGCAGCTCGGACGGGGAAAAACTGTTTTTT. The rearranged chain carries TRBV7-9 and TRBJ1-4; the D gene identity is not certain. Per the germline V gene (reference sequence), SEHNR is the CDR1 and FQNEAQ is the CDR2. CDR3 length: 13 amino acids, cysteine to phenylalanine. CDR3 DNA is the only sequence kept; it has 39 bases, read in frame from the first base. V sheds 5 bases and J sheds 8 bases, leaving 12 bases between their ends.